This TCR beta chain was captured in a study of blood T cell repertoires in COVID-19. Study overall: T cells, B-cell-depleted T cells, or PBMCs supplied cDNA or gDNA.

Per the authors' pipeline: It was from reference gene primer amplification that nucleated cell counts were estimated. The assay was immunoSEQ multiplex PCR, and TCRdb's table has in-frame clones only and misses some. V, J and clone size were drawn from that table, and D and trimming were deduced from the DNA. The data hold over 120,000 clones, with about 85% observed a single time. This clone has more than one count but fewer than ten. CDR1 is DFQATT and CDR2 is SNEGSKA in the germline V gene (reference sequence). Trimming took 3 bases from V and 7 from J, leaving 15 bases between them. The CDR3 loop spans 13 amino acids.

The chain recombines TRBV20-1 with TRBJ1-1, with D possibly TRBD1 on 5 matching bases. Sequenced material: peripheral blood. The receptor was isolated from a human donor with acute or convalescent COVID-19. The donor label of this sample is uncertain. In DNA, the CDR3 is TGCAGTGCTAGTGGGGCCCGGGGGGGTGAAGCTTTCTTT. It specifies CSASGARGGEAFF.